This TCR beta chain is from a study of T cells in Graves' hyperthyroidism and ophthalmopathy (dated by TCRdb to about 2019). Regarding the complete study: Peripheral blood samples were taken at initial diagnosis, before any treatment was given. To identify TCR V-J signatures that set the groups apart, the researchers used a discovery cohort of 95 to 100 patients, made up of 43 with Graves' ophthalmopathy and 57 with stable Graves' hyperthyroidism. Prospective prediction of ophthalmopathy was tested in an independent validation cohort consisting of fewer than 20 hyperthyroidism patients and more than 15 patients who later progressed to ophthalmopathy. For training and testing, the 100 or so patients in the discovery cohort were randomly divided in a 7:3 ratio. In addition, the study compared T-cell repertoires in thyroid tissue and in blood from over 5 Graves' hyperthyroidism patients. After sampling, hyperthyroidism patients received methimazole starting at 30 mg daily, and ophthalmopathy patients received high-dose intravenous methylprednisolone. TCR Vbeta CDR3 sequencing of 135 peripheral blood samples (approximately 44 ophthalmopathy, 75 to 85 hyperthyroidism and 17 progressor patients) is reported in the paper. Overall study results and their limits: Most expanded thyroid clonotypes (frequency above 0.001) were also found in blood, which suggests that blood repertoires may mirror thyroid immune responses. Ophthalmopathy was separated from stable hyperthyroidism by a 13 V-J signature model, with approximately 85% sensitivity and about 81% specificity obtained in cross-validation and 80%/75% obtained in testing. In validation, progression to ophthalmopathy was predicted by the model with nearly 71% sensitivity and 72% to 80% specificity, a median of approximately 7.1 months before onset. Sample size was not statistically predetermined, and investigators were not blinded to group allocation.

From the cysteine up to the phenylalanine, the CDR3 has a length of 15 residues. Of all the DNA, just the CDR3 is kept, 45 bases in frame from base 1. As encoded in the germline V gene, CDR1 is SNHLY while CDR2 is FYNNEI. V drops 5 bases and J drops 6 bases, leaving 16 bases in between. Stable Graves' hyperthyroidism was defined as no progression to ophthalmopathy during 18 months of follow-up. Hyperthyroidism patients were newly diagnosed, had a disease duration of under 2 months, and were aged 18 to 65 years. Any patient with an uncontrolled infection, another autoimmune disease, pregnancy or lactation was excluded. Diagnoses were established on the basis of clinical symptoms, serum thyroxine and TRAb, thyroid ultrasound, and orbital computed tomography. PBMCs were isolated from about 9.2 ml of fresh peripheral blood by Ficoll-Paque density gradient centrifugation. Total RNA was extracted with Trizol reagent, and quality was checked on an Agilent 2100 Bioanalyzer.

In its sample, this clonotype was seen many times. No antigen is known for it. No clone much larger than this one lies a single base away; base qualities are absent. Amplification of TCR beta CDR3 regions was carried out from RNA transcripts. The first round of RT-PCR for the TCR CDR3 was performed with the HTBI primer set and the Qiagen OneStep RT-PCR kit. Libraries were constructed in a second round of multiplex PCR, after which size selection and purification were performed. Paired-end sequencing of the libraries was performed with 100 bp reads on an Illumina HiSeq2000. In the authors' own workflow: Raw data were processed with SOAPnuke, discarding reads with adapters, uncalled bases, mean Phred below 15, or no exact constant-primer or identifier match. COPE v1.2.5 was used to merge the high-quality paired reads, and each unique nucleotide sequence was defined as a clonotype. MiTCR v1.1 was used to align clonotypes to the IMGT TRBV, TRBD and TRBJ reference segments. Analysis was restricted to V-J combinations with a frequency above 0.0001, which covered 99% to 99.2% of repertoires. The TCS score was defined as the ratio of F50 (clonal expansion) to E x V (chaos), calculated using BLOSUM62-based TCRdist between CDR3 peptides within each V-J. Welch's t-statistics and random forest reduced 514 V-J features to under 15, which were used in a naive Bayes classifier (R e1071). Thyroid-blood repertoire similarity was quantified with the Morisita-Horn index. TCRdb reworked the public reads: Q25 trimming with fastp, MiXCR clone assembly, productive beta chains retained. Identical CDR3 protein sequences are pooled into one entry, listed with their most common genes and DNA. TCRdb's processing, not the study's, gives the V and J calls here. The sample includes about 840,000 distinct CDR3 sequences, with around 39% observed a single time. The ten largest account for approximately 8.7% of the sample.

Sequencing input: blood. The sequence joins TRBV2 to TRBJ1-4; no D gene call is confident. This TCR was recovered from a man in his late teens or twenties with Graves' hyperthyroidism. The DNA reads TGTGCCAGCAGTCCCCGGGCCACCTCGGATGAAAAACTGTTTTTT. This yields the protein CASSPRATSDEKLFF.